This entry features one TCR beta chain sequence. The specificity of this receptor is unknown. No base-level quality is on record; no much larger clone is a single base apart. The germline V gene sets CDR1 to MDHEN and CDR2 to SYDVKM. The CDR3 runs 13 amino acids, cysteine and phenylalanine included. CDR3 DNA only is kept here, 39 bases in frame from base 1. V lost 3 bases and J lost 5 bases; the stretch between them is 10 bases long. This sample is part of a study of OX40 agonist ivuxolimab in advanced cancers. For the study in its entirety: Ivuxolimab was an agonistic, fully human IgG2 monoclonal antibody directed against OX40 (CD134), a costimulatory receptor. Intravenous ivuxolimab was administered to patients every 2 weeks at six dose levels: 0.01, 0.1, 0.3, 1.5, 3 and 10 mg/kg. Of the approximately 50 dose-escalation patients, hepatocellular carcinoma was present in about 20, melanoma in roughly 15, renal cell carcinoma in 9 and head and neck cancer in 9. The dose-escalation cohort was about 86% male with a mean age of about 54 years, ranging from 23 to 79. Patients were allowed to have had prior anti-PD-1, anti-PD-L1 or anti-CTLA-4 therapy, and approximately 43% of the dose-escalation patients had previously received checkpoint inhibitors. Partial responses occurred in three dose-escalation patients: two with cutaneous melanoma and one with hepatocellular carcinoma. Peripheral TCRbeta sequencing was intended to test whether TCR sequence diversity was altered and clonal T-cell expansion was caused by ivuxolimab. The paper describes the monotherapy dose-escalation part (N ≈ 50 patients) of the phase I trial of ivuxolimab. Broad study findings and their caveats: Low levels of normalized T-cell clonal expansion were also shown by some nonresponding patients. In partial responders in the 0.1-3.0 mg/kg groups, normalized peripheral clonal expansion was found to be among the lowest, especially among CD8+ T cells. Clonal expansion of both CD4+ and CD8+ blood T cells was observed from baseline to week 6 at doses 0.1 to 3.0 mg/kg. Antigen specificity was not determined for the clonally expanded peripheral T cells. After ivuxolimab, CD8+ T cells had more expanded clones than CD4+ T cells on average.

Genomic DNA was isolated from the sorted cells so that the TCRbeta CDR3 region could be sequenced. TCRbeta CDR3 regions were sequenced using the immunoSEQ Assay. TCRdb mirrors the immuneACCESS table, restricted to in-frame sequences. Some clones are absent from its copies; in checked studies, under half trace to an unresolved V gene, and the reason for the others is unknown. This sample lists 40,000 or so clones; approximately 90% were detected once. The ten largest clones add up to around 13% of the sample. The trial excluded patients who had a history of autoimmune disease or who were on systemic immunosuppression. In every dose cohort, peripheral blood was drawn for TCR sequencing at baseline, cycle 4 day 1, and cycle 7 day 1. Samples came from an open-label, multicenter, first-in-human phase I dose-escalation trial of ivuxolimab. Adults with locally advanced or metastatic melanoma, renal cell carcinoma, hepatocellular carcinoma or head and neck squamous cell carcinoma were enrolled in the trial. Before TCR sequencing, CD4+ and CD8+ T cells were separately sorted from peripheral blood.

The receptor was derived from an adult with an advanced solid tumor such as melanoma, head and neck, liver or kidney cancer. The chain uses TRBV28 and TRBJ2-5, with the D gene uncertain. Sample: CD4+ or CD8+ T cells sorted from blood, taken in a trial of the OX40 agonist ivuxolimab. The DNA sequence is given as TGTGCCAGCAGTTTTTTGCGGTTGGAGACCCAGTACTTC. It encodes CASSFLRLETQYF.